Listed below are T cell receptor beta chains from one sample, sequenced in a study of blood T cell repertoires in COVID-19. Profiling relied on immunoSEQ multiplex PCR, and the TCRdb table lists in-frame clones only, not all of them. The table lists 200,000 to 300,000 clones, more than 80% of them singletons. Sequencing was performed on peripheral blood. The receptors derive from a woman in her forties with acute or convalescent COVID-19. Each CDR3 is given with its conserved first and last residue. Fields, in order: J gene, V gene, CDR3 protein.

>TRBJ1-2|TRBV4-1
CASSQEPGQLYGYTF
>TRBJ1-5|TRBV6-5
CASSLGGGQPQHF
>TRBJ1-6|TRBV19
CASADRGNSPLHF
>TRBJ1-6|TRBV15
CATSRTRQFTYYNSPLHF
>TRBJ2-1|TRBV27
CASSLLTSGGAGYNEQFF
>TRBJ1-2|TRBV5-3
CARSSRQGKDYGYTF
>TRBJ1-2|TRBV9
CASSPDTGGYGYTF
>TRBJ1-1|TRBV11-2
CASSLGRENTEAFF
>TRBJ2-2|TRBV5-4
CASSSPGVPDTGELFF
>TRBJ1-3|TRBV10-3
CAIRDRGPGNTIYF
>TRBJ1-2|TRBV4-1
CASSPTPILTTNYGYTF
>TRBJ1-1|TRBV30
CAWSRPGTETEAFF
>TRBJ1-2|TRBV18
CASSGMNYGYTF
>TRBJ1-2|TRBV18
CASSSKQGSYGYTF
>TRBJ2-5|TRBV7-6
CATAQPPGETQYF
>TRBJ1-6|TRBV13
CASSRSPGQNSPLHF
>TRBJ2-3|TRBV3-1/TRBV3-2
CASRSSATDTQYF
>TRBJ1-2|TRBV29-1
CSVSFTGEDYGYTF
>TRBJ1-5|TRBV5-5
CASSFRGGNQPQHF
>TRBJ1-2|TRBV28
CASSRIDTIYGYTF
>TRBJ1-1|TRBV2
CASSQGTNTEAFF
>TRBJ1-4|TRBV19
CASSIGTGGLTNEKLFF
>TRBJ2-2|TRBV5-1
CASSLGTGGSNTGELFF
>TRBJ1-6|TRBV5-4
CASSLRGISYNSPLHF
>TRBJ2-6|TRBV7-9
CASYTSVLTF
>TRBJ1-1|TRBV3-1/TRBV3-2
CASSPTTGSTEAFF
>TRBJ1-5|TRBV3-1/TRBV3-2
CASSQSIGQGQPQHF
>TRBJ1-1|TRBV27
CASSRQENTEAFF
>TRBJ2-1|TRBV4-1
CASSQEGGGLSEQFF
>TRBJ2-5|TRBV4-1
CASSQGPRDSYQETQYF
>TRBJ1-4|TRBV2
CASKPTGGINEKLFF
>TRBJ1-4|TRBV19
CASSWGTGGETNEKLFF
>TRBJ1-2|TRBV24-1
CATSDPGTAYGYTF
>TRBJ1-2|TRBV5-5
CASSPNQGQGIYGYTF
>TRBJ1-4|TRBV14
CASSEGGALNEKLFF
>TRBJ1-1|TRBV28
CASSSPLTQDTEAFF
>TRBJ1-4|TRBV27
CASSYTGTQGEVGEKLFF
>TRBJ2-3|TRBV10-3
CAIGRGALTDTQYF
>TRBJ1-1|TRBV6-5
CASRTDMNTEAFF
>TRBJ2-6|TRBV7-2
CASRGGSSGANVLTF
>TRBJ1-4|TRBV20-1
CSAPGGEKLFF
>TRBJ1-2|TRBV19
CASSLATGIGGYTF
>TRBJ1-2|TRBV11-2
CASSRGQGNNYGYTF
>TRBJ1-5|TRBV6-2/TRBV6-3
CASSTRRGLRSTYSNQPQHF
>TRBJ1-2|TRBV5-1
CASSQGQGTRGYTF
>TRBJ2-1|TRBV11-3
CASTNRNNEQFF
>TRBJ2-1|TRBV18
CASSLEAGRGYNEQFF
>TRBJ1-6|TRBV4-1
CASSHWIRDRNSPLHF
>TRBJ2-2|TRBV5-1
CASSSTGVNGELFF
>TRBJ1-2|TRBV5-1
CASSLAPRQDYGYTF
>TRBJ2-1|TRBV19
CASSRGITLGSEQFF
>TRBJ1-1|TRBV6-5
CASNREGRELFF
>TRBJ2-5|TRBV21-1
CASTNQGVQETQYF
>TRBJ1-2|TRBV4-1
CASSQDLTGGWRGYTF
>TRBJ2-2|TRBV18
CASSPPRATGELFF
>TRBJ1-1|TRBV6-5
CATMGRPYTEAFF
>TRBJ2-2|TRBV9
CASSVDKLAGHTGELFF
>TRBJ1-6|TRBV2
CASSMGSESEGSPLHF
>TRBJ1-1|TRBV29-1
CSAWDRNTEAFF
>TRBJ1-1|TRBV11-2
CASSLGGGMGTEAFF